The 26 T cell receptor beta chains in this list originate from one sample, sequenced in a study of T cell responses to AZD1222 COVID-19 vaccine. TCRdb's copy holds only in-frame clones and misses some; the assay was immunoSEQ multiplex PCR. Counted here are about 100,000 clones, approximately 87% occurring once; the ten biggest clones make up 2.5% to 4%. The material was peripheral blood, obtained on day 0 of AZD1222 vaccination. The receptors were sampled from an adult in good health.

The chain couples TRBV19 to TRBJ2-5, with 8 positions matching TRBD1. The germline CDR1 and CDR2 sequences are LNHDA and SQIVND (reference sequence). J gave up 4 bases and V 2 bases, and 6 bases lay outside the gene matches. The CDR3 consists of 15 residues. The CDR3 DNA is TGTGCCAGTAGTATATTGCCCGACAGGGGAGAGACCCAGTACTTC. This translates into CASSILPDRGETQYF.

This chain connects TRBV10-3 to TRBJ1-5, with unresolved D. In germline, CDR1 is ENHRY, CDR2 SYGVKD. Trimming removed 4 bases at V and 4 bases at J, with 5 bases between. The CDR3 spans 12 residues. CDR3 in amino acids: CAISAQNQPQHF. Here the CDR3 DNA reads TGTGCCATCAGTGCCCAGAATCAGCCCCAGCATTTT.

J is TRBJ1-6 and V is TRBV18; D gene uncertain. This CDR3 comprises 16 residues. The V and J ends lost 2 bases and 6 bases respectively, with 14 bases between them. Germline V CDR1 and CDR2: KGHSH, LQKENI. The chain's CDR3 is CASSPREGVTNSPLHF. DNA of the CDR3: TGTGCCAGCTCACCAAGGGAAGGAGTCACTAATTCACCCCTCCACTTT.

The chain employs TRBV28 and TRBJ2-1; D is perhaps TRBD1 or TRBD2 (5 bases each). V shed 6 bases and J shed 6 bases, with 9 bases lying between them. Looked up from germline, CDR1 is MDHEN and CDR2 is SYDVKM. The CDR3 runs to 12 residues. CDR3 DNA sequence: TGTGCCAGCAGGTCGGGACGCAATGAGCAGTTCTTC. Encoded protein: CASRSGRNEQFF.

CDR3 DNA: TGTGCCGCCCAGCAGCACAGCGGGGGCACCGGGGAGCTGTTTTTT. This translates into CAAQQHSGGTGELFF. V usage is TRBV19 and J usage is TRBJ2-2, with 8 bases identical to TRBD2. Per the germline V gene, CDR1 is LNHDA and CDR2 is SQIVND (reference sequence). This CDR3 region has 15 residues. The V gene end was trimmed by 11 bases and the J gene end by 4 bases; junction bases not matched to a gene: 12.

The chain joins TRBV6-6 to TRBJ2-5; maybe TRBD1 (6 bases). Germline lookup yields CDR1 MNHNY and CDR2 SVGAGI (reference sequence). This CDR3 comprises 15 residues. The V end was cut by 6 bases, the J end by 4 bases, with 18 bases between. The CDR3: CASSRTKGVTETQYF. The CDR3 region has the DNA TGTGCCAGCAGCCGGACCAAGGGGGTTACAGAGACCCAGTACTTC.

This sequence joins TRBV7-2 and TRBJ2-1; D ambiguous. Germline V CDR1 and CDR2: SGHTA, FQGNSA. Trimming pared 2 bases from V and 6 bases from J, leaving 2 bases between. The CDR3 is made up of 11 amino acids. The CDR3 sequence is CASSLPNEQFF. The CDR3 DNA reads TGTGCCAGCAGCTTACCCAATGAGCAGTTCTTC. The full variable domain, with the rest looked up from reference TRBV7-2 and TRBJ2-1, is GAGVSQSPSNKVTEKGKDVELRCDPISGHTALYWYRQSLGQGLEFLIYFQGNSAPDKSGLPSDRFSAERTGGSVSTLTIQRTQQEDSAVYLCASSLPNEQFFGPGTRLTVL.

The chain links TRBV12-5 to TRBJ1-3, with D uncertain. CDR3 length: 18 amino acids. Trimming took off 0 bases at V and 0 bases at J, with 15 bases between the two ends. From germline, CDR1 is LGHNT and CDR2 FRNRAP. DNA for the CDR3: TGTGCTAGTGGTTTGGTATTGGACGGCCTCGCCTCTGGAAACACCATATATTTT. Its protein product is CASGLVLDGLASGNTIYF.

The chain couples TRBV6-5 to TRBJ1-2, with D perhaps TRBD1 (6 bases). CDR3 length: 15 residues. Germline V gives CDR1 MNHEY, CDR2 SVGAGI. The V and J ends lost 6 bases and 3 bases respectively, with 17 bases between them. CDR3 in DNA: TGTGCCAGCAGACCCCGACGACAGGACTACTATGGCTACACCTTC. Its protein is CASRPRRQDYYGYTF.

V usage is TRBV7-9 and J usage is TRBJ2-1; unclear D gene. Trimming removed 1 base at V and 5 bases at J, with 9 bases between. Per germline, CDR1 SEHNR and CDR2 FQNEAQ (reference sequence). CDR3 length: 14 residues. This chain's CDR3 is CASSLGQAHNEQFF. The CDR3 DNA reads TGTGCCAGCAGCTTAGGTCAGGCGCACAATGAGCAGTTCTTC.

The rearrangement links TRBV9 to TRBJ1-1; 9 nucleotides match TRBD1. CDR3 length equals 15 residues. Germline CDR1 is SGDLS and CDR2 is YYNGEE. Trimming cost V 0 bases and J 5 bases; bases outside gene matches: 5. The CDR3 reads CASSVGGQGRTEAFF. DNA for the CDR3: TGTGCCAGCAGCGTAGGGGGACAGGGAAGAACTGAAGCTTTCTTT.

V and J are TRBV9 and TRBJ2-6, with unresolved D. The CDR3 covers 16 residues. With 0 bases removed from V and 0 bases from J, the gap between germline ends came to 7 bases. The germline gives CDR1 SGDLS, CDR2 YYNGEE. CDR3 coding DNA: TGTGCCAGCAGCGTAGACACTGACTCTGGGGCCAACGTCCTGACTTTC. Amino acids: CASSVDTDSGANVLTF.

The V and J genes are TRBV9 and TRBJ2-7, with TRBD2 matching 11 bases. Germline loops: CDR1 SGDLS, CDR2 YYNGEE. The CDR3 runs to 16 residues. Trimming cost V 0 bases and J 4 bases; bases outside gene matches: 6. This CDR3 reads CASSVGSGGAGYEQYF. CDR3 in DNA: TGTGCCAGCAGCGTAGGTAGCGGGGGGGCCGGGTACGAGCAGTACTTC.

CDR3 region: CASSQTTGIGYTF. The CDR3 DNA is TGTGCCAGCAGCCAGACGACAGGGATTGGCTACACCTTC. The chain combines TRBV3-1 (or the pseudogene TRBV3-2) with TRBJ1-2; 7 bases agree with TRBD1. The CDR3 has 13 residues. V was clipped by 3 bases and J by 7 bases; unmatched bases: 5. Looked up from germline, CDR1 is LGHDT and CDR2 is YNNKEL (reference sequence).

The chain employs TRBV21-1 and TRBJ2-7; the DNA was not compared with TRBD1, the D call given in the table. TRBV21-1 is annotated as a pseudogene. The CDR3 extends over 20 amino acids. This CDR3 reads CASSPRDRGKNFSTPYEQYF. The DNA of the CDR3 is TGTGCCAGCAGCCCCCGGGACAGGGGTAAAAATTTTTCGACTCCCTACGAGCAGTACTTC.

The V call is TRBV19, the J call TRBJ1-2; 10 bases fit TRBD1. Germline lookup yields CDR1 LNHDA and CDR2 SQIVND (reference sequence). V dropped 9 bases and J dropped 3; count of bases not matched to a gene: 7. This CDR3 spans 14 amino acids. CDR3 amino acids: CASRPGQGHYGYTF. CDR3 sequence (DNA): TGTGCCAGCCGACCGGGACAGGGGCACTATGGCTACACCTTC.

The chain has TRBV30 and TRBJ1-1; D is perhaps TRBD1 (5 bases). The germline V gene encodes CDR1 GTSNPN and CDR2 SVGIG (reference sequence). This CDR3 comprises 15 residues. The V and J ends lost 1 base and 2 bases respectively, with 14 bases between them. In DNA form, the CDR3 reads TGTGCCTGGAGTGCGACAGCTGTTTCAAACACTGAAGCTTTCTTT. Amino acids: CAWSATAVSNTEAFF.

This sequence joins TRBV5-5 and TRBJ1-2; D is ambiguous. Germline V gives CDR1 SGHKS, CDR2 YYEKEE (reference sequence). This CDR3 is built from 11 residues. V gave up 2 bases and J gave up 8 bases, with 7 bases separating them. In nucleotides, the CDR3 is TGTGCCAGCAGCTTTATGGAAGGCTACACCTTC. Its translation: CASSFMEGYTF. Drawing the rest from reference TRBV5-5 and TRBJ1-2, the complete variable domain is DAGVTQSPTHLIKTRGQQVTLRCSPISGHKSVSWYQQVLGQGPQFIFQYYEKEERGRGNFPDRFSARQFPNYSSELNVNALLLGDSALYLCASSFMEGYTFGSGTRLTVV.

The V and J genes are TRBV28 and TRBJ2-5; D unclear. The CDR3 loop spans 12 amino acids. Germline V gene lookup returns CDR1 MDHEN and CDR2 SYDVKM. Trimming took off 7 bases at V and 5 bases at J, with 11 bases between the two ends. CDR3 protein: CASTSSTETQYF. The DNA for the CDR3 is TGTGCCAGCACCTCTTCGACGGAGACCCAGTACTTC. The full variable domain, completed using reference TRBV28 and TRBJ2-5, is DVKVTQSSRYLVKRTGEKVFLECVQDMDHENMFWYRQDPGLGLRLIYFSYDVKMKEKGDIPEGYSVSREKKERFSLILESASTNQTSMYLCASTSSTETQYFGPGTRLLVL.

This clone appeared once. J is TRBJ1-2 and V is TRBV7-9; D may be TRBD1 (6 bases). Trimming removed 4 bases from V and 5 bases from J, with 17 bases in between. Germline CDR1 SEHNR, CDR2 FQNEAQ (reference sequence). There are 15 residues in the CDR3. The CDR3 nucleotides are TGTGCCAGCAGCTCACAGGGAGTCGGGGGATATGGCTACACCTTC. Translation: CASSSQGVGGYGYTF.

This clone was recorded only once. V is TRBV28 and J is TRBJ1-5, with TRBD1 matching 7 bases. The V gene end was trimmed by 3 bases and the J gene end by 5 bases; junction bases not matched to a gene: 22. CDR1 is MDHEN, CDR2 SYDVKM, per germline. The CDR3 is 20 residues long. CDR3 region: CASSFIMGQLSATVHQPQHF. CDR3 bases: TGTGCCAGCAGTTTTATTATGGGACAGCTTTCGGCAACCGTTCATCAGCCCCAGCATTTT.

The chain joins TRBV6-5 to TRBJ2-7; tentative D call: TRBD1 (6 bases). V gave up 9 bases and J gave up 2 bases, with 14 bases separating them. The CDR3 covers 13 residues. Germline V CDR1 and CDR2: MNHEY, SVGAGI. The CDR3 DNA sequence: TGTGCCAGTGAGTTGGGGGCTGCCTACGAGCAGTACTTC. Its translation is CASELGAAYEQYF.

V is TRBV2 and J is TRBJ1-5; D is possibly TRBD1 (5 bases). Germline V CDR1 and CDR2: SNHLY, FYNNEI. Between the trimmed V and J ends, which lost 5 bases and 2 bases, there was a span of 10 bases. This CDR3 contains 14 residues. In DNA form, the CDR3 reads TGTGCCAGCAGTCGGGACCTGGGCAATCAGCCCCAGCATTTT. Encoded protein: CASSRDLGNQPQHF. Looking up the rest from reference TRBV2 and TRBJ1-5 gives the full variable domain: EPEVTQTPSHQVTQMGQEVILRCVPISNHLYFYWYRQILGQKVEFLVSFYNNEISEKSEIFDDQFSVERPDGSNFTLKIRSTKLEDSAMYFCASSRDLGNQPQHFGDGTRLSIL.

The rearrangement uses TRBV6-6 and TRBJ2-5; a weak D match, TRBD2 (7 bases). V was shortened by 6 bases and J by 4 bases, with 12 bases between the two germline ends. Germline lookup yields CDR1 MNHNY and CDR2 SVGAGI (reference sequence). CDR3 size: 13 residues. The chain's CDR3 is CASRRGGSETQYF. In DNA form, the CDR3 reads TGTGCCAGCAGGAGGGGGGGATCAGAGACCCAGTACTTC.

The chain links TRBV5-1 to TRBJ1-3; D might be TRBD1 (5 bases). Germline lookup yields CDR1 SGHRS and CDR2 YFSETQ. V gave up 5 bases and J gave up 1 base, with 10 bases separating them. The CDR3 has 14 amino acids. The CDR3 loop is CASSPTVSGNTIYF. The CDR3 DNA reads TGCGCCAGCAGTCCGACAGTTTCTGGAAACACCATATATTTT. Variable domain in full (rest from reference TRBV5-1 and TRBJ1-3): KAGVTQTPRYLIKTRGQQVTLSCSPISGHRSVSWYQQTPGQGLQFLFEYFSETQRNKGNFPGRFSGRQFSNSRSEMNVSTLELGDSALYLCASSPTVSGNTIYFGEGSWLTVV.

J is TRBJ1-2 and V is TRBV7-2; no definite D call. The V gene's germline CDR1 is SGHTA and CDR2 FQGNSA. V gave up 1 base and J gave up 0 bases, with 6 bases separating them. This CDR3 is built from 14 residues. This CDR3 is CASSLVWPNYGYTF. CDR3 nucleotide sequence: TGTGCCAGCAGCTTAGTATGGCCTAACTATGGCTACACCTTC.